Listed here is a single TCR beta chain. CDR1 and CDR2 from the germline V gene are KGHDR and SFDVKD. The V end lost 2 bases, the J end lost 1 base, and 10 bases lay between the germline ends. This CDR3 has 15 residues. This entry belongs to a study of blood T cell repertoires in COVID-19. Study summary: Whether acute or convalescent, the COVID-19 samples came from the United States, Italy and Spain.

Each participant's cohort was designated according to participant-reported clinical history. Resolution of symptoms, clearance, or two negative PCRs was present in recovered Cohort 3 donors. The repertoire was sequenced with immunoSEQ multiplex PCR; TCRdb's copy has only in-frame clones and lacks some. The sample has approximately 300,000 clones, around 84% seen once. The sequenced sample consisted of PBMCs or T cells enriched from blood (not recorded which). The V call is TRBV24-1, the J call TRBJ1-1, with a weak D call TRBD1 (5 bases). This TCR was sampled from a man aged 25 to 40 who had recovered from COVID-19. The CDR3 sequence is CATSDSGTGNTEAFF. The DNA for the CDR3 is TGTGCCACCAGTGATTCCGGGACTGGGAACACTGAAGCTTTCTTT.